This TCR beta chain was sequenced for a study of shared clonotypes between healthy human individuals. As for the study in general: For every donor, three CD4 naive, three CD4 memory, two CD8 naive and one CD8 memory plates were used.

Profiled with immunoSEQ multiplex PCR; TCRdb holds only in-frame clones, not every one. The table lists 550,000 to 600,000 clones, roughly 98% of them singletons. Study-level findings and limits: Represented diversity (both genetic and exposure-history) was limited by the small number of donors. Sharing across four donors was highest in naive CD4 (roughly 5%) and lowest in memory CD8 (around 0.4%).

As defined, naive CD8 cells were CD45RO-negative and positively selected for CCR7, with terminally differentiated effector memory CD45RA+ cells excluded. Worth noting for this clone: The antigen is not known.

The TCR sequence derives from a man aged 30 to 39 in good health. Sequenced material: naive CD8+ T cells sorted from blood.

The CDR3 spells CASSQPTSGRFEQYF. The CDR3 DNA reads as TGCGCCAGCAGCCAACCAACTAGCGGGAGGTTCGAGCAGTACTTC. The V gene is TRBV4-1, the J gene TRBJ2-7; 12 bases align to TRBD2. The germline V gene has CDR1 MGHRA and CDR2 YSYEKL. This CDR3 contains 15 residues. With V trimmed by 2 bases and J by 6 bases, 5 bases remained unmatched.